A few counts support the clone carrying this T cell receptor beta chain. Its antigen is unknown. PCR employed 60 Vbeta and 13 Jbeta primers. Profiled with immunoSEQ multiplex PCR; TCRdb holds only in-frame clones, not every one. The table lists 150,000 to 250,000 clones, approximately 85% of them singletons. This sample is part of a study of cytomegalovirus exposure and HLA in healthy donors. About the research overall: Genetic ancestry analysis placed approximately 80% of the 398 donors that were genotyped in the Caucasian-associated cluster.

Findings of the study overall: Further analysis, carried out later, found HLA-associated TCR beta chains more clonally expanded than equally common other chains. According to the study, approximately 150 TCR beta chains were cytomegalovirus-associated. Some public TCRs appeared in many individuals, while most sequences were rare.

Germline-derived CDR1 and CDR2 are SEHNR and FQNEAQ (reference sequence). V lost 5 bases to trimming and J lost 3 bases, with 19 bases between them. The CDR3 runs 16 residues. Specimen: PBMCs. The rearrangement links TRBV7-9 to TRBJ1-1, with no clear D. The sequence was collected from a woman aged 50 to 60 in good health and CMV-seropositive. The CDR3 protein is CASSPRPELKYTEAFF. As DNA, the CDR3 is TGTGCCAGCAGCCCCCGCCCGGAGTTGAAATACACTGAAGCTTTCTTT.